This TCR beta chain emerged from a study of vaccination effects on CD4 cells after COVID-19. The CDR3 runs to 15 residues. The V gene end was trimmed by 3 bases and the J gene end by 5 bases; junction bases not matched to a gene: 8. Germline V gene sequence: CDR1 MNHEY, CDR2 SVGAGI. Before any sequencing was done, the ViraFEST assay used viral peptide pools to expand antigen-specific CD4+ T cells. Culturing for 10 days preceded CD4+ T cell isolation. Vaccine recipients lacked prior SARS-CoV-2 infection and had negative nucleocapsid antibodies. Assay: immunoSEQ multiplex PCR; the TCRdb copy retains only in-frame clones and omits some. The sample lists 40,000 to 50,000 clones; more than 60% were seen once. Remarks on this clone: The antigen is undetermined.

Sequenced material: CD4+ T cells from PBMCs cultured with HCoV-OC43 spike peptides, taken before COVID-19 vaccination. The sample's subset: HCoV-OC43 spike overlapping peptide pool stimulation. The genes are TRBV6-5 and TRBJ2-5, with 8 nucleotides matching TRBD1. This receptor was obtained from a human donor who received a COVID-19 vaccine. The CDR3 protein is CASSYTGGWGETQYF. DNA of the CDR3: TGTGCCAGCAGTTATACAGGGGGATGGGGGGAGACCCAGTACTTC.